These 20 T cell receptor beta chains were sequenced from one sample in a study of blood T cell repertoires in COVID-19. Sequencing was performed with immunoSEQ multiplex PCR; in TCRdb, only in-frame clones are kept and a portion is missing. The sample lists under 200,000 clones, about 87% seen once, with approximately 10% in the top ten. Sequencing input: peripheral blood. The receptors here all came from a woman in her 70s with COVID-19, enrolled during active disease.

Worth noting for this clone: The same CDR3 also results from other DNA sequences found in this sample. The chain is built from TRBV5-1 and TRBJ2-7; TRBD1 matches 11 bases. The CDR3 consists of 14 residues. Looked up from germline, CDR1 is SGHRS and CDR2 is YFSETQ. With 4 bases clipped from V and 4 bases from J, the junction kept 4 bases outside the gene matches. The CDR3 protein is CASSLGQGAYEQYF. The DNA of the CDR3 is TGCGCCAGCAGCCTCGGACAGGGGGCGTACGAGCAGTACTTC.

The sample holds a few counts of this clone. The genes are TRBV6-1 and TRBJ1-1; TRBD1 matches at 8 bases. CDR3 length equals 14 residues. After removal of 2 bases from V and 4 bases from J, the junction contained 3 bases not matched to a gene. From germline, CDR1 is MNHNS and CDR2 SASEGT. The DNA for the CDR3 is TGTGCCAGCAGTGAAACAGGGGGTAGCACTGAAGCTTTCTTT. Encoded protein: CASSETGGSTEAFF.

The sample holds a few counts of this clone. The chain combines TRBV5-4 with TRBJ1-3, with D unclear. With 2 bases removed from V and 0 bases from J, the gap between germline ends came to 6 bases. The CDR3 consists of 14 residues. Germline V gene data show CDR1 as SGHNT and CDR2 as YYREEE (reference sequence). CDR3 in DNA: TGTGCCAGCAGCTTCGACATCTCTGGAAACACCATATATTTT. Translating gives CASSFDISGNTIYF.

The chain uses TRBV6-5 and TRBJ1-1, with 7 bases aligning to TRBD1. Losses at the gene ends were 4 bases for V and 7 bases for J; bases not matched to a gene: 9. The V gene's germline CDR1 is MNHEY and CDR2 SVGAGI. The CDR3 is 14 amino acids. This chain's CDR3 is CASSSPGGIGEAFF. CDR3 DNA: TGTGCCAGCAGTTCTCCAGGGGGGATCGGTGAAGCTTTCTTT.

The chain carries TRBV6-6 and TRBJ2-1, with 7 bases lining up with TRBD2. V gave up 7 bases and J gave up 10 bases; unmatched junction bases: 10. This CDR3 is built from 13 residues. Germline V lookup: CDR1 MNHNY, CDR2 SVGAGI (reference sequence). CDR3 nucleotides: TGTGCCAGCAAGACTAGCCTGCCGGTGGAGCAGTTCTTC. Its translation is CASKTSLPVEQFF.

The table lists this clone with a few counts. Within the sample, other DNA sequences also encode this same CDR3. V and J are TRBV5-1 and TRBJ1-6; perhaps TRBD1 as D (6 bases). This CDR3 region has 14 residues. The ends were cut back, 0 bases at V and 7 bases at J, with 8 bases in the middle. Germline values: CDR1 SGHRS, CDR2 YFSETQ. CDR3 residues: CASSLGQGNSPLHF. For the CDR3, the DNA is TGCGCCAGCAGCTTGGGGCAGGGGAATTCACCCCTCCACTTT.

The genes are TRBV28 and TRBJ1-5, with D possibly being TRBD1 (6 bases). The CDR3 contains 14 residues. V was pared by 6 bases and J by 6 bases, with 15 bases between. CDR1 and CDR2 (germline): MDHEN, SYDVKM. As DNA, the CDR3 is TGTGCCAGCAGAAACACAGGGACGGGTCAGCCCCAGCATTTT. It specifies CASRNTGTGQPQHF. Using reference TRBV28 and TRBJ1-5 for the parts outside the CDR3, the full variable domain is DVKVTQSSRYLVKRTGEKVFLECVQDMDHENMFWYRQDPGLGLRLIYFSYDVKMKEKGDIPEGYSVSREKKERFSLILESASTNQTSMYLCASRNTGTGQPQHFGDGTRLSIL.

This clone has just one count. The genes are TRBV18 and TRBJ1-4, with a possible D match to TRBD1 (6 bases). CDR3 length equals 16 residues. Trimming removed 1 base at V and 0 bases at J, with 9 bases between. The V gene's germline CDR1 is KGHSH and CDR2 LQKENI. The CDR3 bases are TGTGCCAGCTCACCACGGGGGCCGGCAACTAATGAAAAACTGTTTTTT. This gives the protein CASSPRGPATNEKLFF.

This clone was seen once. The chain is built from TRBV4-1 and TRBJ1-1; D not certain. Germline lookup yields CDR1 MGHRA and CDR2 YSYEKL. The CDR3 runs to 14 residues. Trimming pared 3 bases from V and 6 bases from J, leaving 14 bases between. The CDR3 DNA sequence: TGCGCCAGCAGCCAGGGTTGGGAAGCGGCTGAAGCTTTCTTT. Translation gives CASSQGWEAAEAFF.

The chain recombines TRBV27 with TRBJ2-7; D may be TRBD1 (5 bases). The CDR3 is 12 residues long. V was clipped by 5 bases and J by 5 bases, with 10 bases between them. In germline, CDR1 is MNHEY, CDR2 SMNVEV (reference sequence). The chain's CDR3 is CASSPPGNEQYF. CDR3 DNA sequence: TGTGCCAGCAGTCCCCCAGGGAACGAGCAGTACTTC.

The rearrangement joins TRBV30 to TRBJ1-6; 10 bases fit TRBD1. Losses at the gene ends were 2 bases for V and 8 bases for J; bases not matched to a gene: 3. From germline, CDR1 is GTSNPN and CDR2 SVGIG (reference sequence). There are 14 residues in the CDR3. CDR3 amino acids: CAWSRTGGHSPLHF. CDR3 nucleotide sequence: TGTGCCTGGAGTCGGACAGGGGGTCATTCACCCCTCCACTTT. Full variable domain (rest looked up from reference TRBV30 and TRBJ1-6): SQTIHQWPATLVQPVGSPLSLECTVEGTSNPNLYWYRQAAGRGLQLLFYSVGIGQISSEVPQNLSASRPQDRQFILSSKKLLLSDSGFYLCAWSRTGGHSPLHFGNGTRLTVT.

The CDR3: CASSQETGGTHEQFF. In DNA form, the CDR3 reads TGTGCCAGCAGCCAAGAGACAGGGGGCACGCATGAGCAGTTCTTC. The genes are TRBV4-2 and TRBJ2-1; 10 bases match TRBD1. V lost 0 bases and J lost 8; bases outside the gene matches: 4. Germline CDR1 LGHNA, CDR2 YNFKEQ. The CDR3 spans 15 residues.

The rearrangement uses TRBV10-2 and TRBJ1-1; 7 bases map to TRBD1. After removal of 5 bases from V and 1 base from J, the junction contained 13 bases not matched to a gene. The CDR3 runs 17 residues. Germline V lookup: CDR1 WSHSY, CDR2 SAAADI. CDR3 sequence (DNA): TGCGCCAGCAGTAAAAGACAGGGTGGAATGGCGAACACTGAAGCTTTCTTT. This encodes CASSKRQGGMANTEAFF.

The rearrangement uses TRBV28 and TRBJ1-4, with 8 positions matching TRBD1. The CDR3 length is 18 residues. The ends lost 7 bases at V and 0 bases at J; junction bases unmatched: 13. The germline gives CDR1 MDHEN, CDR2 SYDVKM. This CDR3 is CASNSLSTGVSTNEKLFF. The CDR3 DNA follows: TGTGCCAGCAACAGTTTGTCGACAGGGGTGTCAACTAATGAAAAACTGTTTTTT.

The rearrangement links TRBV30 to TRBJ2-7, with TRBD1 as a possible D gene (6 bases). Trimming removed 5 bases at V and 0 bases at J, with 17 bases between. The CDR3 runs 15 residues. Looked up from germline, CDR1 is GTSNPN and CDR2 is SVGIG (reference sequence). The CDR3 DNA reads as TGTGCCTGGGGGGGCGGAGGAACAAGCTCCTACGAGCAGTACTTC. It translates to CAWGGGGTSSYEQYF.

The V call is TRBV10-3, the J call TRBJ1-3; 7 bases are shared with TRBD1. This CDR3 has 14 amino acids. V lost 8 bases to trimming and J lost 4 bases; unmatched junction nucleotides: 8. Germline loops: CDR1 ENHRY, CDR2 SYGVKD. The CDR3 reads CAIRTDRAGNTIYF. In DNA, the CDR3 is TGTGCCATCCGAACCGACAGGGCGGGAAACACCATATATTTT.

The chain is built from TRBV5-1 and TRBJ1-2; maybe TRBD1 (5 bases). This CDR3 contains 14 residues. V was clipped by 1 base and J by 6 bases, with 13 bases between them. Germline lookup yields CDR1 SGHRS and CDR2 YFSETQ. CDR3 region: CASSLLAGYDGYTF. As DNA, the CDR3 is TGCGCCAGCAGCTTGTTGGCAGGGTACGATGGCTACACCTTC.

V and J are TRBV2 and TRBJ2-1; 10 bases are shared with TRBD2. This CDR3 is built from 15 residues. V gave up 7 bases and J gave up 4 bases; unmatched junction bases: 7. Germline V gives CDR1 SNHLY, CDR2 FYNNEI. The CDR3 DNA reads as TGTGCCAGCAAATCCAGCGGGGGGGCTTACAATGAGCAGTTCTTC. It is translated as CASKSSGGAYNEQFF.

This chain connects TRBV7-2 to TRBJ1-5; TRBD1 is a possible D gene (6 bases). The CDR3 has 13 residues. V lost 5 bases to trimming and J lost 5 bases, with 10 bases between them. Germline-derived CDR1 and CDR2 are SGHTA and FQGNSA. CDR3 sequence: CASSVQGYQPQHF. The CDR3 nucleotides are TGTGCCAGCAGCGTACAGGGATATCAGCCCCAGCATTTT.

The sample holds many counts of this clone. The chain has TRBV10-3 and TRBJ2-7; D ambiguous. Trimming took off 3 bases at V and 3 bases at J, with 6 bases between the two ends. Germline assignment: CDR1 ENHRY and CDR2 SYGVKD. The CDR3 is 12 amino acids. CDR3 loop: CAISEQHYEQYF. CDR3 nucleotides: TGTGCCATCAGTGAACAGCACTACGAGCAGTACTTC.